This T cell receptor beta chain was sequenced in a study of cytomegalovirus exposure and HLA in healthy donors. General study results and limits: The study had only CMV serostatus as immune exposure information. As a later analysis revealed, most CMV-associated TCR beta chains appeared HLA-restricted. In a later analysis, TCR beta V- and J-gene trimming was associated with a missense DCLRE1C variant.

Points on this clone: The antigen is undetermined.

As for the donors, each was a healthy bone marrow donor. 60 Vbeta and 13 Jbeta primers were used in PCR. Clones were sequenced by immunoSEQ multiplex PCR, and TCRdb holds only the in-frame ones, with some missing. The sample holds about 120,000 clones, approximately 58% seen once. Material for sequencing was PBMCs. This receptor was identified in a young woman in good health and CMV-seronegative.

The CDR3: CASSLAPGYGGELFF. CDR3 nucleotide sequence: TGTGCCAGCAGCTTAGCGCCCGGGTACGGCGGGGAGCTGTTTTTT. The chain uses TRBV7-9 and TRBJ2-2, with D unresolved. V gave up 0 bases and J gave up 7 bases, with 12 bases separating them. CDR1 SEHNR and CDR2 FQNEAQ come from the germline V gene (reference sequence). This CDR3 spans 15 amino acids.